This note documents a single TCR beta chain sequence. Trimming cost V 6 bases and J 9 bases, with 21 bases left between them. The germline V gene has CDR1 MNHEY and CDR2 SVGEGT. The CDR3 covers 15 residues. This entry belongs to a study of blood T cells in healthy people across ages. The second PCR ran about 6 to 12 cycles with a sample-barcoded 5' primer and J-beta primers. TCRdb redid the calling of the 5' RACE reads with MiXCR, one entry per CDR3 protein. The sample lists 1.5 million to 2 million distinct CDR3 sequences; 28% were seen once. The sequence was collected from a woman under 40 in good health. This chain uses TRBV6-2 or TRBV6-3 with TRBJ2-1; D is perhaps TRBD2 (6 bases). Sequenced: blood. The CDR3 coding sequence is TGTGCCAGCAGCTTCGACTACTTACCCGGGAGTGAGCAGTTCTTC. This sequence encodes CASSFDYLPGSEQFF.